Listed here are 17 T cell receptor beta chains from one sample, sequenced in a study of T cell responses to AZD1222 COVID-19 vaccine. Produced via immunoSEQ multiplex PCR; TCRdb's table is partial and in-frame only. The table includes about 19,000 clones, roughly 80% detected once. Sequencing used peripheral blood, obtained 28 days after the second AZD1222 dose. These receptor sequences come from an adult who received the AZD1222 COVID-19 vaccine.

The chain links TRBV5-4 to TRBJ2-5; the D is unclear. The V end was cut by 4 bases, the J end by 4 bases, with 11 bases between. The length of the CDR3 is 13 residues. Germline CDR1 SGHNT, CDR2 YYREEE (reference sequence). DNA for the CDR3: TGTGCCAGCAGCCGAGACACAGTAGAGACCCAGTACTTC. Translated: CASSRDTVETQYF.

This chain joins TRBV5-1 and TRBJ1-5; D remains ambiguous. Per germline, CDR1 SGHRS and CDR2 YFSETQ. V was shortened by 1 base and J by 1 base, with 3 bases between the two germline ends. The CDR3 is 13 residues long. CDR3 sequence reads: CASSLTSNQPQHF. The CDR3 DNA is TGCGCCAGCAGCTTGACGAGCAATCAGCCCCAGCATTTT.

V usage is TRBV5-4 and J usage is TRBJ1-2; 7 positions match TRBD1. The CDR3 length is 15 residues. V trimming: 0 bases; J trimming: 0 bases; junction bases outside the gene matches: 2. The germline V gene encodes CDR1 SGHNT and CDR2 YYREEE (reference sequence). CDR3 bases: TGTGCCAGCAGCTTGGGACAGGGCTCTAACTATGGCTACACCTTC. Its protein product is CASSLGQGSNYGYTF.

The chain uses TRBV5-6 and TRBJ1-1; D is perhaps TRBD1 (5 bases). V was trimmed by 4 bases and J by 3 bases, leaving 10 bases between them. The CDR3 is 13 residues long. CDR1 is SGHDT and CDR2 is YYEEEE in the germline V gene. The CDR3 nucleotides read TGTGCCAGCAGCGAGGGGTTGGACACTGAAGCTTTCTTT. It yields the protein CASSEGLDTEAFF.

The chain uses TRBV19 and TRBJ1-1, with D perhaps matching TRBD1 (5 bases). The CDR3 spans 14 residues. V dropped 7 bases and J dropped 7 bases, with 19 bases sitting between them. Looked up from germline, CDR1 is LNHDA and CDR2 is SQIVND (reference sequence). The CDR3 DNA is TGTGCCAGTATGCCGATCGGGGCCAATGTTGAAGCTTTCTTT. Protein product: CASMPIGANVEAFF.

The V call is TRBV7-2, the J call TRBJ1-1; TRBD1 agrees at 7 bases. Germline V lookup: CDR1 SGHTA, CDR2 FQGNSA. Trimming removed 1 base from V and 2 bases from J; junction bases left unmatched: 7. The CDR3 has 16 residues. CDR3 sequence: CASSLVGGQANTEAFF. The CDR3 DNA reads as TGTGCCAGCAGCTTAGTTGGAGGACAGGCAAACACTGAAGCTTTCTTT.

The gene calls are TRBV7-6 and TRBJ1-3; D is uncertain. V lost 2 bases and J lost 0, with 11 bases in between. Germline V CDR1 and CDR2: SGHVS, FNYEAQ. This CDR3 spans 16 amino acids. The CDR3 sequence: CASSLWSSGSGNTIYF. The CDR3 DNA follows: TGTGCCAGCAGCTTATGGTCTTCAGGCTCTGGAAACACCATATATTTT.

This clone was seen a single time. This sequence joins TRBV7-2 and TRBJ2-1, with TRBD2 identical over 12 bases. Germline V gene data show CDR1 as SGHTA and CDR2 as FQGNSA. Trimming removed 4 bases from V and 6 bases from J; junction bases left unmatched: 4. This CDR3 is built from 15 residues. The CDR3 DNA reads TGTGCCAGCAGCTCCCTAGCGGGGGGGCCCAATGAGCAGTTCTTC. It codes for CASSSLAGGPNEQFF.

This clone was seen just once. The chain carries TRBV10-3 and TRBJ1-2; D not resolved. V was pared by 0 bases and J by 1 base, with 6 bases between. Per the germline V gene, CDR1 is ENHRY and CDR2 is SYGVKD. The CDR3 has 14 amino acids. Here the CDR3 reads CAISESKDNYGYTF. DNA for the CDR3: TGTGCCATCAGTGAGTCGAAGGATAACTATGGCTACACCTTC.

CDR3 sequence: CASSLEEGSYGYTF. In DNA form, the CDR3 reads TGTGCCAGCAGCTTAGAGGAGGGATCCTATGGCTACACCTTC. This chain joins TRBV11-2 and TRBJ1-2; D is uncertain. Germline loops: CDR1 SGHAT, CDR2 FQNNGV. CDR3 length: 14 amino acids. The V and J ends lost 0 bases and 4 bases respectively, with 9 bases between them. The entire variable domain, with the rest obtained from reference TRBV11-2 and TRBJ1-2, is as follows: EAGVAQSPRYKIIEKRQSVAFWCNPISGHATLYWYQQILGQGPKLLIQFQNNGVVDDSQLPKDRFSAERLKGVDSTLKIQPAKLEDSAVYLCASSLEEGSYGYTFGSGTRLTVV.

CDR3 coding DNA: TGTGCCAGCAGCTTAAACCCCACAACCAATCAGCCCCAGCATTTT. Its translation is CASSLNPTTNQPQHF. This chain uses TRBV7-4 with TRBJ1-5, with unresolved D. CDR1 and CDR2 from the germline V gene are SGHVT and SQSDAQ. Deletions cut 2 bases from V and 3 bases from J, with 11 bases between. The CDR3 contains 15 residues.

The chain couples TRBV15 to TRBJ2-2, with unresolved D. This CDR3 region has 12 residues. Germline V lookup: CDR1 LNHNV, CDR2 YYDKDF (reference sequence). The ends were cut back, 3 bases at V and 7 bases at J, with 6 bases in the middle. CDR3 sequence: CATSRAGGELFF. In DNA, the CDR3 is TGTGCCACCAGCAGGGCTGGCGGGGAGCTGTTTTTT.

The rearrangement links TRBV6-1 to TRBJ2-2, with 11 bases identical to TRBD2. The CDR3 covers 17 residues. Trimming took 1 base from V and 7 from J; bases not matched to a gene: 8. In germline, CDR1 is MNHNS, CDR2 SASEGT. The CDR3 DNA is TGTGCCAGCAGTGAAGTTGGTAGCGGGGGGGCCTACGGGGAGCTGTTTTTT. As protein: CASSEVGSGGAYGELFF.

V usage is TRBV5-1 and J usage is TRBJ2-3; TRBD2 is a possible D gene (5 bases). Germline-derived CDR1 and CDR2 are SGHRS and YFSETQ. Between the trimmed V and J ends, which lost 2 bases and 4 bases, there was a span of 11 bases. The CDR3 sequence is 14 residues long. Written as DNA, the CDR3 is TGCGCCAGCAGCTTTGGAGGACTCCCAGATACGCAGTATTTT. This gives the protein CASSFGGLPDTQYF.

This clone has more than one count but fewer than ten. The CDR3 sequence: CASREGTGATYEQYF. CDR3 nucleotide sequence: TGTGCCAGCAGAGAAGGGACAGGGGCCACCTACGAGCAGTACTTC. The V call is TRBV5-4, the J call TRBJ2-7, with 10 bases aligning to TRBD1. Germline lookup yields CDR1 SGHNT and CDR2 YYREEE (reference sequence). The V segment lost 5 bases and the J segment 2 bases; nucleotides outside the gene matches: 7. The CDR3 consists of 15 residues. Variable domain in full (rest from reference TRBV5-4 and TRBJ2-7): ETGVTQSPTHLIKTRGQQVTLRCSSQSGHNTVSWYQQALGQGPQFIFQYYREEENGRGNFPPRFSGLQFPNYSSELNVNALELDDSALYLCASREGTGATYEQYFGPGTRLTVT.

This sequence joins TRBV12-5 and TRBJ2-7; D ambiguous. The CDR3 has 11 amino acids. Looked up from germline, CDR1 is LGHNT and CDR2 is FRNRAP. V lost 5 bases and J 7 bases, leaving 9 bases between the germline ends. CDR3: CASGPPSEQYF. In DNA, the CDR3 is TGTGCTAGTGGTCCCCCGTCGGAGCAGTACTTC.

The chain carries TRBV14 and TRBJ1-2; maybe TRBD1 (5 bases). The V gene's germline CDR1 is SGHDN and CDR2 FVKESK. The CDR3 runs to 16 residues. V dropped 3 bases and J dropped 8 bases, with 22 bases sitting between them. CDR3 nucleotides: TGTGCCAGCAGCCACACACGGGACGGACCCACTGGAGGCTACACCTTC. It specifies CASSHTRDGPTGGYTF. The variable domain in full, with the rest retrieved from reference TRBV14 and TRBJ1-2, is EAGVTQFPSHSVIEKGQTVTLRCDPISGHDNLYWYRRVMGKEIKFLLHFVKESKQDESGMPNNRFLAERTGGTYSTLKVQPAELEDSGVYFCASSHTRDGPTGGYTFGSGTRLTVV.